Detailed here is one TCR beta chain. Sequencing used immunoSEQ multiplex PCR; TCRdb keeps in-frame clones, though not all of them. The sample has 75,000 to 80,000 clones; approximately 94% are singletons. The sample comes from a study of brain T cells in children with intractable seizures. Germline V gene data show CDR1 as SGHRS and CDR2 as YFSETQ. V lost 6 bases and J 3 bases, leaving 18 bases between the germline ends. The CDR3 has 15 residues. Only cases whose brain tissue showed the highest T cell transcript signatures were sequenced. Before surgery, patients took at least one anti-epileptic drug. This rearrangement joins TRBV5-1 to TRBJ1-1; no clear D. The sequence was obtained from a boy in the first two years of life with tuberous sclerosis and intractable seizures. This specimen consisted of peripheral blood, obtained at surgery. The CDR3 DNA follows: TGCGCCAGCAAGACTGCCGGGGAGCTCTACACTGAAGCTTTCTTT. Its translation: CASKTAGELYTEAFF.